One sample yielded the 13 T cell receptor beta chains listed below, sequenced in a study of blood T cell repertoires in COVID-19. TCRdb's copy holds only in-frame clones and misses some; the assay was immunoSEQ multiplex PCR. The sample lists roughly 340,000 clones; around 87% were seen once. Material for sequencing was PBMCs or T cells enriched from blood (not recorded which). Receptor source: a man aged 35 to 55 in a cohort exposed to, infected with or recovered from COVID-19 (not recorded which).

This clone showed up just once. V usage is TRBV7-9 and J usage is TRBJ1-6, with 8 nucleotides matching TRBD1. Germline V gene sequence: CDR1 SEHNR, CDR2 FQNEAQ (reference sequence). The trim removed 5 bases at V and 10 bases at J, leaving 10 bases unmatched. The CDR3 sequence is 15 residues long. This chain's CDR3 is CASSQEGRGLSPLHF. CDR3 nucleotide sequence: TGTGCCAGCAGCCAAGAGGGCAGGGGGCTATCACCCCTCCACTTT.

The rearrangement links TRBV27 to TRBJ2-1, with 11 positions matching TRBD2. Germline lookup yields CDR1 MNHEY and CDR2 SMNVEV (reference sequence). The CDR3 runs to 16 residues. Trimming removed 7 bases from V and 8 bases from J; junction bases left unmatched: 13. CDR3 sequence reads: CASNGKGTSGFYEQFF. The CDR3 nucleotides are TGTGCCAGCAATGGAAAAGGGACTAGCGGTTTCTATGAGCAGTTCTTC.

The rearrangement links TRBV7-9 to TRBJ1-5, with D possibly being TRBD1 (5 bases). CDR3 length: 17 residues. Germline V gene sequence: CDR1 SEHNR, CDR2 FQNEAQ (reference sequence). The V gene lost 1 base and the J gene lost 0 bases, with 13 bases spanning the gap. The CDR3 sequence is CASSLDWGTDSNQPQHF. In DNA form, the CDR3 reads TGTGCCAGCAGCTTAGATTGGGGGACTGATAGCAATCAGCCCCAGCATTTT.

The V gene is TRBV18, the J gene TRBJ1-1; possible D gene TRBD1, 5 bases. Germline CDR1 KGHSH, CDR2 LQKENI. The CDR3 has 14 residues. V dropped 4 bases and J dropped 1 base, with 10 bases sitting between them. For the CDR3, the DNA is TGTGCCAGCTCACGAGAAACAGGGAACACTGAAGCTTTCTTT. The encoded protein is CASSRETGNTEAFF.

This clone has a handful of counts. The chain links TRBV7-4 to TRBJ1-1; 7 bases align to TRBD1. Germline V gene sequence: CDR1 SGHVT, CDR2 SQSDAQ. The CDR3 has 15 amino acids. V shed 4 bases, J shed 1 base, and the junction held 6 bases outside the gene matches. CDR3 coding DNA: TGTGCCAGCAGCTCCGGGGACAGAGGGAACACTGAAGCTTTCTTT. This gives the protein CASSSGDRGNTEAFF.

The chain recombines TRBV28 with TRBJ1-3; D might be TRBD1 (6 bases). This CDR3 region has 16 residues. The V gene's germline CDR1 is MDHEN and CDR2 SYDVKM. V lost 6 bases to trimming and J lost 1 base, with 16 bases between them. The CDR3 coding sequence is TGTGCCAGCAGCGAACAAGACAGGCCGTCTGGAAACACCATATATTTT. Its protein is CASSEQDRPSGNTIYF.

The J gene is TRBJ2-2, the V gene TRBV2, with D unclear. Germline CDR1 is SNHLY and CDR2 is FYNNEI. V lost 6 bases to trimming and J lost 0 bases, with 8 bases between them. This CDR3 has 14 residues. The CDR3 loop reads CASSGASNTGELFF. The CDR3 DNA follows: TGTGCCAGCAGCGGAGCGTCGAACACCGGGGAGCTGTTTTTT.

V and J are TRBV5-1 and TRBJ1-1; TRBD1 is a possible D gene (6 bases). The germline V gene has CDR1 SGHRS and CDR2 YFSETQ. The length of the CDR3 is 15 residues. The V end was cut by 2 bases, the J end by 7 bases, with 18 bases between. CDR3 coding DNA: TGCGCCAGCAGCTTTGGCGTGGCAGGGGTAGGTGAAGCTTTCTTT. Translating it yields CASSFGVAGVGEAFF.

DNA for the CDR3: TGTGCCAGCAGCCGAGGGTCAACGAACACCGGGGAGCTGTTTTTT. This encodes CASSRGSTNTGELFF. The V and J genes are TRBV5-4 and TRBJ2-2; possibly TRBD2 for D (5 bases). This CDR3 has 15 residues. CDR1 is SGHNT and CDR2 is YYREEE in the germline V gene (reference sequence). V was pared by 4 bases and J by 0 bases, with 10 bases between.

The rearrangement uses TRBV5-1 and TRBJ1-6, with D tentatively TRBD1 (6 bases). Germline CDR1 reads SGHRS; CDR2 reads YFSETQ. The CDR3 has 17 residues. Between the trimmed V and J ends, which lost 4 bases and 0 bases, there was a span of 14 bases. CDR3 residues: CASSRRDTSSYNSPLHF. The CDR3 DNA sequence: TGCGCCAGCAGCCGCCGGGACACAAGCTCCTATAATTCACCCCTCCACTTT.

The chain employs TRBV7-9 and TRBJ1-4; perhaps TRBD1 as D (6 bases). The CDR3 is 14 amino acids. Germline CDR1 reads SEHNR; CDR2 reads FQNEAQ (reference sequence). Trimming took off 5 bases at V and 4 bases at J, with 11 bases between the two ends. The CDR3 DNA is TGTGCCAGCAGCCCAACAGGGAATAATGAAAAACTGTTTTTT. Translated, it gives CASSPTGNNEKLFF.

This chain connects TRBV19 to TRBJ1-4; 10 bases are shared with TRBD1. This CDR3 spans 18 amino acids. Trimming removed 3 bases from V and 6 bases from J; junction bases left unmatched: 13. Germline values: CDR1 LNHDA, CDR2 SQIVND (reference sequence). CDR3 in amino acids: CASSMIWRTGGSYEKLFF. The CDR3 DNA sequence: TGTGCCAGTAGTATGATTTGGAGGACAGGGGGATCGTATGAAAAACTGTTTTTT.

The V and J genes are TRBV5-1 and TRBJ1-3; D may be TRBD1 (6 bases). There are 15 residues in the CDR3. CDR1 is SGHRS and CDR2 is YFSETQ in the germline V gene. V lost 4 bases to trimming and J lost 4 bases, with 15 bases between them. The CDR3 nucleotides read TGCGCCAGCAGCCCCAGACAGGCAGGAGGAAACACCATATATTTT. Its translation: CASSPRQAGGNTIYF.